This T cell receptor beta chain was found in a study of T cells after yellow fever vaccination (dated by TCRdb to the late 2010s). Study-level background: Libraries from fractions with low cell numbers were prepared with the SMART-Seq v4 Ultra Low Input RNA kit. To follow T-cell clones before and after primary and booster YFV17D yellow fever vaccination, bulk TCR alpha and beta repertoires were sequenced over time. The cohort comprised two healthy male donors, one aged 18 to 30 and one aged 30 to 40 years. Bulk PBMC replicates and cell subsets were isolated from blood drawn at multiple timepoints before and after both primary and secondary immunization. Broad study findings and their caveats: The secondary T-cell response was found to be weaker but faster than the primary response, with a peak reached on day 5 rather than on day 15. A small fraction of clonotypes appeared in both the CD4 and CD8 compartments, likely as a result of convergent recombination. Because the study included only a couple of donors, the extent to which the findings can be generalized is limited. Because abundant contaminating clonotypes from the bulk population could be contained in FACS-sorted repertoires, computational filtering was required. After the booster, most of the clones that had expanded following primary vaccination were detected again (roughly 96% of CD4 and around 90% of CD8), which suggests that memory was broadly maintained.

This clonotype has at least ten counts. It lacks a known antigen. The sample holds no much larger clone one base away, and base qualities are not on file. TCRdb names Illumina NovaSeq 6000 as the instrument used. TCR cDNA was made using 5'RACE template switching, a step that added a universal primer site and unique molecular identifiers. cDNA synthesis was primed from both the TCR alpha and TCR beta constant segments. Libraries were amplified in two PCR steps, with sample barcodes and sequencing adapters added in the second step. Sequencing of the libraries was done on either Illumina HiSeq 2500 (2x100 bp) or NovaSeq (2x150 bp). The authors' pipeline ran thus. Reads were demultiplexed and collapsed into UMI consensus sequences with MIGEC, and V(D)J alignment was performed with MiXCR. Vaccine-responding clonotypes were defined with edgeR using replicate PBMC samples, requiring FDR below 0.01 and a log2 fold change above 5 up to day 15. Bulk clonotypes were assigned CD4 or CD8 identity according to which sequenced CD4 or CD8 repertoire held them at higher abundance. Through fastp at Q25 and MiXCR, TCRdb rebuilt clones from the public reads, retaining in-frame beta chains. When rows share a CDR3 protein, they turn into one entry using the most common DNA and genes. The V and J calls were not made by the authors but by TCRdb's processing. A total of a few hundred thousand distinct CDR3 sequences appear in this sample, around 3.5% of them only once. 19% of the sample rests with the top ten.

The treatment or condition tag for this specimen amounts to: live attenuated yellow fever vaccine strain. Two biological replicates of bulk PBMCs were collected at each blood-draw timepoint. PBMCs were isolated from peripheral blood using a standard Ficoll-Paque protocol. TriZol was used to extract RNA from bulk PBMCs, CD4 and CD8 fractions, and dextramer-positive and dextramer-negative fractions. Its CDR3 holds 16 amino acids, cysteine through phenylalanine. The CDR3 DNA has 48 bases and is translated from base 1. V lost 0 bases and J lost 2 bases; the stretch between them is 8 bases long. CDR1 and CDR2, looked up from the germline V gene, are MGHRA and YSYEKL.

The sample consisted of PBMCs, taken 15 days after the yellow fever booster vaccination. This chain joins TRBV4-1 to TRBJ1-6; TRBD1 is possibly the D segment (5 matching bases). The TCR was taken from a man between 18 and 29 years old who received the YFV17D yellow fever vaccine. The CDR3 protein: CASSQEGVTYNSPLHF. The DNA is TGCGCCAGCAGCCAAGAGGGGGTCACCTATAATTCACCCCTCCACTTT.